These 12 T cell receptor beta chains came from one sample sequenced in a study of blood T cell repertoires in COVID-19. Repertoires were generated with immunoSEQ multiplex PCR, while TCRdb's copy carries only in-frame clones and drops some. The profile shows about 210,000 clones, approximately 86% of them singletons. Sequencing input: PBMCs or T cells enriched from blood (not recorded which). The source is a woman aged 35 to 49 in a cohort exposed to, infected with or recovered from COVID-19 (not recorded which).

CDR3 in amino acids: CASTPHLASGHNEQFF. The CDR3 DNA reads as TGTGCCAGCACCCCCCATCTGGCTAGCGGCCACAATGAGCAGTTCTTC. This chain joins TRBV7-2 and TRBJ2-1; TRBD2 agrees at 7 bases. CDR3 length: 16 amino acids. Germline assignment: CDR1 SGHTA and CDR2 FQGNSA. The J segment lost 5 bases and the V segment lost 7 bases, leaving 14 bases of the junction unmatched.

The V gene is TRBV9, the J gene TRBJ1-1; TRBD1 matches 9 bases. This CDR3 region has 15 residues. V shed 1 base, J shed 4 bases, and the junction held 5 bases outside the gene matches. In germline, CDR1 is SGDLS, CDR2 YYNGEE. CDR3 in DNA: TGTGCCAGCAGCGTAAGGGGACAGGGTGGCACTGAAGCTTTCTTT. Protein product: CASSVRGQGGTEAFF.

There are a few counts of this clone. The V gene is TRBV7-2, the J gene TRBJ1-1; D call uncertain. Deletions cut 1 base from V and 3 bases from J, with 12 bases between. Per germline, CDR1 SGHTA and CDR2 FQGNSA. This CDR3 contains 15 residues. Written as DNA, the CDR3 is TGTGCCAGCAGCTTAGGGCTTGCGGTCGACACTGAAGCTTTCTTT. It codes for CASSLGLAVDTEAFF.

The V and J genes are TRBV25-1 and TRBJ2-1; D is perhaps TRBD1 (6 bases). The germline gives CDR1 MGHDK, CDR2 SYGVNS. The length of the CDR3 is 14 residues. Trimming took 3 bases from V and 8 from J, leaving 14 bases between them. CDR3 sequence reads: CASSDRTGFDEQFF. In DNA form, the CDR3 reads TGTGCCAGCAGTGACCGTACAGGGTTCGATGAGCAGTTCTTC.

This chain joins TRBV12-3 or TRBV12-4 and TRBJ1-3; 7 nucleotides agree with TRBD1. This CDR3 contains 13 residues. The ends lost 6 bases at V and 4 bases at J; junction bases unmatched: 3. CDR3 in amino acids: CASSQGGGNTIYF. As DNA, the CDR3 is TGTGCCAGCAGCCAGGGGGGAGGAAACACCATATATTTT.

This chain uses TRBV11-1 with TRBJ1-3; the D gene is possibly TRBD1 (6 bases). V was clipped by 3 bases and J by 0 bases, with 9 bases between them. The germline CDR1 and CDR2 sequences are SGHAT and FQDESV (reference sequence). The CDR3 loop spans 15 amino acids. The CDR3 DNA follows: TGTGCCAGCAGCTTCGACAGGCCCTCTGGAAACACCATATATTTT. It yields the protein CASSFDRPSGNTIYF. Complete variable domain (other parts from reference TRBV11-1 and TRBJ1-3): EAEVAQSPRYKITEKSQAVAFWCDPISGHATLYWYRQILGQGPELLVQFQDESVVDDSQLPKDRFSAERLKGVDSTLKIQPAELGDSAMYLCASSFDRPSGNTIYFGEGSWLTVV.

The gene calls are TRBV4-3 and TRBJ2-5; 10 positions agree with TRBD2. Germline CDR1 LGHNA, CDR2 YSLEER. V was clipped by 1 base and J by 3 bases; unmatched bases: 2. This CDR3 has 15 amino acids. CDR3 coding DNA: TGCGCCAGCAGCCAAGGGCTAGCGGGAGAAGAGACCCAGTACTTC. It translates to CASSQGLAGEETQYF.

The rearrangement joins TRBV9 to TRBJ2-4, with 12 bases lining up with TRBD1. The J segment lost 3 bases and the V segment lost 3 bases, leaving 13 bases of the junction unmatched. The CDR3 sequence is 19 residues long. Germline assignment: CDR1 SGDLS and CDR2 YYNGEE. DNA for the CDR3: TGTGCCAGCAGCGCCTTAATTGGGACAGGGGGCTCGGGCAAAAACATTCAGTACTTC. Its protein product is CASSALIGTGGSGKNIQYF.

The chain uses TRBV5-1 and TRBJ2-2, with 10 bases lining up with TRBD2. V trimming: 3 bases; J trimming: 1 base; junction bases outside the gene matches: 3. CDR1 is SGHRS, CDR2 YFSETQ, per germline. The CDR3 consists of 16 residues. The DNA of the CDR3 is TGCGCCAGCAGCTGGCGGACTAGCGGGAACACCGGGGAGCTGTTTTTT. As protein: CASSWRTSGNTGELFF.

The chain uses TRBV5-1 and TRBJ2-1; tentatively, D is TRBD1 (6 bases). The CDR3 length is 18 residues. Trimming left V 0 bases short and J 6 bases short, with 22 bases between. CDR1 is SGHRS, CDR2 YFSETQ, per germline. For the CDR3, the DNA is TGCGCCAGCAGCTTGGCCCATCTGAATGGGACAAGCACCAATGAGCAGTTCTTC. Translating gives CASSLAHLNGTSTNEQFF.

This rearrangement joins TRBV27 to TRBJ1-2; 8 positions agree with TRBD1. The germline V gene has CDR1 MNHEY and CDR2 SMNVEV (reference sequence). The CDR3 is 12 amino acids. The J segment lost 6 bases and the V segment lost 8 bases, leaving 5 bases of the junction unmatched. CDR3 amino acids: CASFSGGHGYTF. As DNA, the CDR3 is TGTGCCAGCTTCTCAGGGGGCCATGGCTACACCTTC.

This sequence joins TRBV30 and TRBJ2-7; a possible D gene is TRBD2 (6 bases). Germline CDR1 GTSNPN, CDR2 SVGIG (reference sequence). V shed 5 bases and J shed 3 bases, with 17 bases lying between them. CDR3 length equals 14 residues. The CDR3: CAWSFRRGFYEQYF. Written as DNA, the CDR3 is TGTGCCTGGTCCTTCAGGCGGGGCTTCTACGAGCAGTACTTC.